This TCR beta chain is from a study of blood T cell repertoires in COVID-19 (dated by TCRdb to the early 2020s). Some background on the complete study: Samples from collaborators originated in the United States, Italy and Spain and spanned both the acute and convalescent phases of COVID-19. Nearly every sample came with metadata listing a de-identified subject ID, COVID-19 status, age in years and sex. The material from the prospective study consisted of cDNA or gDNA derived from T cells, B-cell-depleted T cells, or PBMCs. The repertoires were released in a freely available public database intended as a resource for research on the immune response to SARS-CoV-2. Samples came from the ongoing ImmuneRACE study (first 160 participants) plus 1,254 subjects from 6 global collaborators. Subjects who had been exposed to COVID-19, were actively infected with it, or had recovered from it provided the deeply sampled blood TCRbeta repertoires that made up the dataset. Where HLA class I and class II types were available, the types were taken from metadata supplied by the sample provider, not from assay-based typing.

The immunoSEQ Assay, a bias-controlled multiplex PCR, was used to amplify TCRbeta CDR3 regions from genomic DNA. Regarding the original processing steps: The number of nucleated cells in each sample was estimated from the amplification of reference gene primers within the assay. To quantify the absolute abundance of each unique TCRbeta CDR3 rearrangement, sequence reads were collapsed and filtered. Productive Simpson clonality was computed per sample as the square root of Simpson's diversity index over productive rearrangements. TCRdb provides this immuneACCESS table in a form limited to in-frame rearrangements. Some clones are lacking; in checked studies, under half of them reflect an unresolved V gene, and why the rest are absent is not known. V, J and clone size are taken as reported in that table, and D and trimming were inferred from the DNA itself. Present in this sample are over 350,000 clones, around nine tenths of which were seen just once. Clones ranked in the top ten supply 10% of the sample.

In the prospective study, participants were about 18 to 89 years old, resided in about two dozen geographic areas of the United States, and were enrolled through a virtual design. In the prospective study, cohorts were assigned on the basis of participant-reported clinical history obtained from a screening survey and a study questionnaire. Recovered participants in ImmuneRACE Cohort 3 were defined as having two consecutive negative NP/OP PCR tests, clearance from a healthcare professional, or resolution of symptoms. Mobile phlebotomists in the prospective study collected whole blood, serum and a nasopharyngeal or oropharyngeal swab from every participant. Additional blood draws and questionnaires over an approximately two-month period could optionally be provided by prospective study participants. Blood samples from the prospective study were shipped frozen or at room temperature prior to DNA extraction.

The research as a whole found: The amount of clinical and demographic metadata varied by source and participant and was provided uncurated.

The junction shows trimming of 3 bases on V and 3 bases on J, plus 11 bases between the germline ends. The CDR3 has 15 amino acids, counting the end cysteine and phenylalanine. Left in the record is the CDR3 DNA by itself, 45 bases read in frame from the first base. The germline V gene (reference sequence) provides CDR1 LNHNV and CDR2 YYDKDF. Concerning this clone: No antigen is known for it. Qualities for individual bases were not recorded, and no much larger clone is one base off.

The chain joins TRBV15 to TRBJ2-2; the best D guess is TRBD1, with 6 bases matching. The sample consisted of PBMCs or T cells enriched from blood (not recorded which). This TCR was recovered from a woman between 50 and 59 years old who had recovered from COVID-19. This receptor has the CDR3 CATSRAGQYTGELFF. The nucleotide sequence is TGTGCCACCAGCAGGGCAGGACAGTACACCGGGGAGCTGTTTTTT.